The sequence of this T cell receptor beta chain was determined in a study of T cell responses to AZD1222 COVID-19 vaccine (dated by TCRdb to the early 2020s). About the full investigation: A total of just over 230 trial participants underwent TCR sequencing, of whom about 200 had received two doses of AZD1222 and some 25 had received two doses of the MenACWY control vaccine. Enrollment into the trials was organized by age into subgroups of 18-55, 56-69 and 70-plus years, and those subgroups contained approximately 150, 30 and 60 TCR-sequenced participants, respectively. What the study reported, not specific to this receptor: Only a handful of AZD1222 recipients were SARS-CoV-2 seropositive at baseline, limiting conclusions about previously exposed vaccinees. Most participants were white British and females outnumbered males, and the authors suggested that clonal diversity may have been underestimated. Reportedly, close to half of the unique spike-specific TCRs recognized epitopes lying outside the regions that are mutated in the B.1.351 and B.1.1.7 variants. No day 14 peak-response samples were available, so repertoires were characterized only after the peak T cell response. The 56-69-year group was small, and its depth increase did not reach significance, likely because of low power. The vaccine-associated CD4 TCRs covered the entire spike protein, and the dominant responses fell in regions 160-218 and 743-854. A significant rise in spike-specific TCR breadth and depth was observed after two AZD1222 doses relative to day 0 and relative to MenACWY recipients.

Remarks on this clone: The antigen this receptor binds is unknown. No base quality information exists; no much larger clone differs at one position.

This specimen's time point label, interpreted: about 28 days (+/-7) after the second vaccine dose. Read against the paper, the sample's treatment or condition label means: meningococcal conjugate vaccine given as trial control. Vaccinee samples came from UK trials COV001 and COV002, including a single-blind randomized controlled phase 2/3 trial of AZD1222 (ChAdOx1 nCoV-19) in healthy adults. Trial participant PBMC samples were collected at day 0 and day 28 after the second dose for TCRbeta chain sequencing. The CDR3 regions of human TCRbeta chains were analyzed by immunosequencing. In the paper's pipeline: Repertoire TCRs were matched against a reference library of SARS-CoV-2-specific TCRs generated with the MIRA antigen-specificity platform. Breadth was defined as the fraction of unique TCRs that were SARS-CoV-2-associated. Depth was defined as the fraction of total T cells that were SARS-CoV-2-associated. Using the MIRA data, every spike-specific TCR was mapped to the spike region that the TCR reacted to and assigned to either a CD4 or a CD8 class. Log10-transformed breadth and depth values were compared by one-way ANOVA with Sidak's multiple comparisons tests. TCRdb obtained this table from immuneACCESS and retained in-frame rearrangements with V and J assigned. These tables miss some clones; where compared with another copy, unresolved V genes account for less than half of the shortfall, and the remainder is unexplained. V, J and clone size derive from that table, while D and trimming were established from the DNA sequence. Counted in this sample were under 200,000 clones; about 92% of them appeared once. The ten largest account for about 3.5% of the sample.

The source is an adult who received the MenACWY meningococcal vaccine as a control. Source: peripheral blood, taken 28 days after the second dose of the MenACWY control vaccine.

The CDR3 region reads CAWSPGPPFEQFF. The DNA is as follows: TGTGCCTGGAGCCCCGGACCTCCATTTGAGCAGTTCTTC. Recombination linked TRBV30 to TRBJ2-1, with the D gene uncertain. The germline V gene encodes CDR1 GTSNPN and CDR2 SVGIG (reference sequence). The CDR3 measures 13 amino acids from cysteine to phenylalanine. The DNA shown is the 39-base CDR3, in frame from base 1. V is pared back by 3 bases and J by 9 bases, with 15 bases lying between the germline termini.